The 21 T cell receptor beta chains reported below all come from one sample, sequenced in a study of T cell repertoires in cytomegalovirus infection. TCRdb processed the reads anew with MiXCR; each CDR3 protein has one entry. This sample has under 850,000 distinct CDR3 sequences; 35% occur once, and the top ten carry 2.8%. Sequenced input: PBMCs. These receptors all stem from a human donor in good health (CMV status not recorded). Some clones in this sample may be carry-over from other donors' samples.

The chain carries TRBV27 and TRBJ2-3, with 8 positions matching TRBD2. This CDR3 is 15 amino acids long. V lost 6 bases and J lost 3; bases outside the gene matches: 8. From germline, CDR1 is MNHEY and CDR2 SMNVEV (reference sequence). As DNA, the CDR3 is TGTGCCAGCAGACGTAGCGGGGTTGGAACAGATACGCAGTATTTT. It specifies CASRRSGVGTDTQYF.

The gene calls are TRBV5-6 and TRBJ2-1; TRBD2 might be the D (6 bases). CDR1 is SGHDT, CDR2 YYEEEE, per germline. CDR3 length equals 17 residues. With 0 bases removed from V and 4 bases from J, the gap between germline ends came to 17 bases. CDR3 protein: CASSLASGVSYYNEQFF. In nucleotides, the CDR3 is TGTGCCAGCAGCTTGGCATCGGGAGTCTCCTATTACAATGAGCAGTTCTTC. Together with reference TRBV5-6 and TRBJ2-1, the CDR3 gives the full variable domain: DAGVTQSPTHLIKTRGQQVTLRCSPKSGHDTVSWYQQALGQGPQFIFQYYEEEERQRGNFPDRFSGHQFPNYSSELNVNALLLGDSALYLCASSLASGVSYYNEQFFGPGTRLTVL.

The V call is TRBV5-6, the J call TRBJ1-1; TRBD1 matches 7 bases. Germline-derived CDR1 and CDR2 are SGHDT and YYEEEE. Germline trimming cut 4 bases from V and 3 bases from J; bases unmatched to any gene: 9. This CDR3 comprises 15 residues. CDR3 sequence (DNA): TGTGCCAGCAGCAAAAGGGGGCCCGCCGACACTGAAGCTTTCTTT. Its translation: CASSKRGPADTEAFF.

This rearrangement joins TRBV27 to TRBJ2-3, with TRBD2 identical over 9 bases. V dropped 3 bases and J dropped 4; count of bases not matched to a gene: 8. The CDR3 is 16 amino acids. CDR1 is MNHEY and CDR2 is SMNVEV in the germline V gene (reference sequence). In DNA form, the CDR3 reads TGTGCCAGCAGTTTTATGACTAGCGGTGGGGCAGATACGCAGTATTTT. Protein: CASSFMTSGGADTQYF.

CDR3 sequence reads: CASSSGTMAYEQYF. The CDR3 DNA follows: TGTGCCAGCAGCTCCGGGACTATGGCCTACGAGCAGTACTTC. The chain employs TRBV12-3 or TRBV12-4 and TRBJ2-7, with 7 nucleotides matching TRBD2. The CDR3 covers 14 residues. With V trimmed by 6 bases and J by 2 bases, 7 bases remained unmatched.

Comment on this clonotype: This may be a read error, as it is one base from a much larger clone. The gene calls are TRBV7-2 and TRBJ2-2; 14 bases agree with TRBD2. The CDR3 has 17 amino acids. Germline trimming cut 6 bases from V and 6 bases from J; bases unmatched to any gene: 9. Looked up from germline, CDR1 is SGHTA and CDR2 is FQGNSA. CDR3 sequence reads: CASRRGLAGAPSGELFF. DNA for the CDR3: TGTGCCAGCAGAAGGGGACTAGCGGGAGCTCCCTCCGGGGAGCTGTTTTTT.

In this sample, this clonotype turned up once. The chain joins TRBV5-4 to TRBJ2-7; the D is unclear. Trimming left V 7 bases short and J 4 bases short, with 9 bases between. This CDR3 contains 11 residues. Germline values: CDR1 SGHNT, CDR2 YYREEE (reference sequence). In nucleotides, the CDR3 is TGTGCCAGCCGCTCCCAATACGAGCAGTACTTC. This gives the protein CASRSQYEQYF.

The chain joins TRBV10-3 to TRBJ1-4, with 8 bases lining up with TRBD1. Germline lookup yields CDR1 ENHRY and CDR2 SYGVKD. The CDR3 sequence is 15 residues long. J gave up 6 bases and V 6 bases, and 9 bases lay outside the gene matches. The CDR3 nucleotides are TGTGCCATCAGGGGAGTTGAGACAGGGGATGAAAAACTGTTTTTT. Translated: CAIRGVETGDEKLFF.

A few counts support this clonotype. This chain joins TRBV11-2 and TRBJ1-1; D is perhaps TRBD1 (5 bases). This CDR3 is built from 12 residues. Germline lookup yields CDR1 SGHAT and CDR2 FQNNGV. V shed 5 bases and J shed 11 bases, with 15 bases lying between them. CDR3 coding DNA: TGTGCCAGCAGCCAAGAAGGGTGGGGGGCTTTCTTT. This encodes CASSQEGWGAFF.

This clonotype was counted many times. The V call is TRBV7-8, the J call TRBJ2-1; 12 bases map to TRBD2. Trimming removed 5 bases from V and 7 bases from J; junction bases left unmatched: 9. CDR3 length: 16 amino acids. CDR1 and CDR2 (germline): SGHVS, FQNEAQ. For the CDR3, the DNA is TGTGCCAGCAGCGCCCGCGCTAGCGGGAGGGTTAATGAGCAGTTCTTC. This translates into CASSARASGRVNEQFF.

This clonotype was counted only a few times. The V and J genes are TRBV28 and TRBJ1-2; D is undetermined. The V end lost 5 bases, the J end lost 0 bases, and 10 bases lay between the germline ends. CDR3 length: 14 amino acids. Germline V CDR1 and CDR2: MDHEN, SYDVKM. The DNA of the CDR3 is TGTGCCAGCAGTACCCACAGATCTAACTATGGCTACACCTTC. Amino acid sequence: CASSTHRSNYGYTF.

V usage is TRBV30 and J usage is TRBJ1-6; D call uncertain. Per the germline V gene, CDR1 is GTSNPN and CDR2 is SVGIG (reference sequence). Between the trimmed V and J ends, which lost 6 bases and 0 bases, there was a span of 12 bases. CDR3 length equals 15 residues. CDR3 sequence: CACQTVSSYNSPLHF. CDR3 DNA sequence: TGTGCCTGCCAGACCGTCAGCTCCTATAATTCACCCCTCCACTTT.

This clonotype has more than one count but fewer than ten. The V call is TRBV12-5, the J call TRBJ2-7; D may be TRBD2 (5 bases). Looked up from germline, CDR1 is LGHNT and CDR2 is FRNRAP. Trimming cost V 6 bases and J 0 bases, with 15 bases left between them. The length of the CDR3 is 15 residues. The CDR3: CASGPTGRGSYEQYF. The CDR3 coding sequence is TGTGCTAGTGGCCCCACCGGACGGGGCTCCTACGAGCAGTACTTC. Filled out from reference TRBV12-5 and TRBJ2-7, the complete variable domain reads DARVTQTPRHKVTEMGQEVTMRCQPILGHNTVFWYRQTMMQGLELLAYFRNRAPLDDSGMPKDRFSAEMPDATLATLKIQPSEPRDSAVYFCASGPTGRGSYEQYFGPGTRLTVT.

The chain links TRBV20-1 to TRBJ1-5; unclear D gene. Germline CDR1 is DFQATT and CDR2 is SNEGSKA (reference sequence). CDR3 size: 13 residues. V dropped 0 bases and J dropped 1 base, with 4 bases sitting between them. The CDR3 DNA is TGCAGTGCTAGAGATCGGAGCAATCAGCCCCAGCATTTT. This encodes CSARDRSNQPQHF.

The rearrangement joins TRBV19 to TRBJ2-7; TRBD2 matches 14 bases. The CDR3 totals 19 residues. V lost 0 bases, J lost 4 bases, and 11 bases stayed unmatched. Germline-derived CDR1 and CDR2 are LNHDA and SQIVND (reference sequence). In DNA form, the CDR3 reads TGTGCCAGTAGTATAGATATATCCGGGACTAGCGGGAGAACGTACGAGCAGTACTTC. This sequence encodes CASSIDISGTSGRTYEQYF. The full variable domain, completed using reference TRBV19 and TRBJ2-7, is DGGITQSPKYLFRKEGQNVTLSCEQNLNHDAMYWYRQDPGQGLRLIYYSQIVNDFQKGDIAEGYSVSREKKESFPLTVTSAQKNPTAFYLCASSIDISGTSGRTYEQYFGPGTRLTVT.

This chain joins TRBV6-2 or TRBV6-3 and TRBJ1-1; the D gene is possibly TRBD1 (6 bases). Per germline, CDR1 MNHEY and CDR2 SVGEGT. The CDR3 loop spans 15 amino acids. Trimming removed 8 bases from V and 1 base from J, with 17 bases in between. This CDR3 reads CASQPLMTGNTEAFF. The CDR3 bases are TGTGCCAGCCAACCTTTGATGACAGGGAACACTGAAGCTTTCTTT.

Worth noting for this clonotype: This CDR3 fails to terminate in the conserved phenylalanine or tryptophan, so it likely reflects a read error. The chain employs TRBV27 and TRBJ2-1, with TRBD2 matching 8 bases. CDR3 size: 18 residues. Per the germline V gene, CDR1 is MNHEY and CDR2 is SMNVEV (reference sequence). The ends lost 8 bases at V and 0 bases at J; junction bases unmatched: 15. The CDR3 bases are TGTGCCAGCGCCACTGGCGGGGTAAGCGGGAGCTCCTACAATGAGCAGTTCTTA. Residues: CASATGGVSGSSYNEQFL.

This chain links TRBV20-1 with TRBJ2-7, with TRBD2 as a possible D gene (6 bases). The V end was cut by 4 bases, the J end by 0 bases, with 25 bases between. Germline CDR1 is DFQATT and CDR2 is SNEGSKA (reference sequence). The CDR3 extends over 18 amino acids. CDR3 coding DNA: TGCAGTGCTATGGGTTCGGGGGTAGGGAGGACGAGCTCCTACGAGCAGTACTTC. Translating gives CSAMGSGVGRTSSYEQYF.

The chain employs TRBV28 and TRBJ1-5; D not certain. The CDR3 extends over 14 amino acids. CDR1 is MDHEN, CDR2 SYDVKM, per germline. Trimming removed 3 bases at V and 1 base at J, with 7 bases between. For the CDR3, the DNA is TGTGCCAGCAGTTTTCGATGGAGCAATCAGCCCCAGCATTTT. Protein sequence: CASSFRWSNQPQHF.

This rearrangement joins TRBV6-1 to TRBJ2-3; 11 positions match TRBD1. Germline lookup yields CDR1 MNHNS and CDR2 SASEGT. Trimming at V came to 4 bases and at J to 4 bases, leaving 7 bases not matched to a gene. This CDR3 is built from 16 residues. The CDR3 loop reads CASSAWRTGGADTQYF. The CDR3 DNA follows: TGTGCCAGCAGTGCCTGGCGGACAGGGGGCGCAGATACGCAGTATTTT.

The gene calls are TRBV20-1 and TRBJ1-5, with D possibly TRBD1 on 5 matching bases. The germline CDR1 and CDR2 sequences are DFQATT and SNEGSKA (reference sequence). The CDR3 is 12 amino acids. Between the trimmed V and J ends, which lost 6 bases and 2 bases, there was a span of 8 bases. The CDR3 coding sequence is TGCAGTGCCCAGACAGGCAATCAGCCCCAGCATTTT. This gives the protein CSAQTGNQPQHF.